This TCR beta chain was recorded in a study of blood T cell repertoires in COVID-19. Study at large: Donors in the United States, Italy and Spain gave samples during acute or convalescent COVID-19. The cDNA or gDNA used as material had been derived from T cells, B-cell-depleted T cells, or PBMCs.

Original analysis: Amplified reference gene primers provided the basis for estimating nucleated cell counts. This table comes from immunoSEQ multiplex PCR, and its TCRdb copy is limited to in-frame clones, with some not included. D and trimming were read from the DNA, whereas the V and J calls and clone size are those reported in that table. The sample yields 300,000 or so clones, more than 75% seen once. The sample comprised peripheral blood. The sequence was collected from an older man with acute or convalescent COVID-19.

This CDR3 is CASSLVGGGPYEQYF. The CDR3, as DNA: TGTGCCAGCAGCTTAGTTGGGGGAGGGCCCTACGAGCAGTACTTC. This chain uses TRBV7-2 with TRBJ2-7, with 7 bases identical to TRBD2. Germline lookup yields CDR1 SGHTA and CDR2 FQGNSA. V lost 1 base, J lost 2 bases, and 5 bases stayed unmatched. The CDR3 runs to 15 residues.